These 15 T cell receptor beta chains originate from one sample sequenced in a study of neurological immune-mediated disorders. TCRdb called the 5' RACE reads again in MiXCR, with one record for every CDR3 protein. The sample contains just under 60,000 distinct CDR3 sequences, about 2.5% of which appear only once. Input material: PBMCs. These receptors originate from a man between 45 and 60 years old with multiple sclerosis.

In its sample, this clonotype was seen many times. The J gene is TRBJ1-1, the V gene TRBV6-2 or TRBV6-3; D is ambiguous. The CDR3 contains 13 residues. V gave up 4 bases and J gave up 0 bases, with 6 bases separating them. Germline-derived CDR1 and CDR2 are MNHEY and SVGEGT. The CDR3 DNA is TGTGCCAGCAGTTTACTTATGAACACTGAAGCTTTCTTT. Translating it yields CASSLLMNTEAFF.

This clonotype was counted ten times or more. This sequence joins TRBV20-1 and TRBJ2-4; D not resolved. This CDR3 contains 15 residues. Deletions cut 3 bases from V and 0 bases from J, with 12 bases between. Per the germline V gene, CDR1 is DFQATT and CDR2 is SNEGSKA (reference sequence). The CDR3 is CSASMAELAKNIQYF. The CDR3, as DNA: TGCAGTGCTAGTATGGCAGAACTAGCCAAAAACATTCAGTACTTC.

This clonotype was observed at least ten times. The rearrangement joins TRBV4-3 to TRBJ1-2; maybe TRBD1 (5 bases). Germline V gene sequence: CDR1 LGHNA, CDR2 YSLEER. CDR3 length: 15 residues. Trimming removed 0 bases at V and 4 bases at J, with 12 bases between. The chain's CDR3 is CASSQDGQGGYGYTF. Here the CDR3 DNA reads TGCGCCAGCAGCCAAGACGGGCAGGGTGGCTATGGCTACACCTTC.

Many counts were recorded for this clonotype. The chain recombines TRBV15 with TRBJ1-4; 7 bases map to TRBD1. CDR3 length equals 16 residues. V dropped 0 bases and J dropped 5; count of bases not matched to a gene: 6. Germline V gene data show CDR1 as LNHNV and CDR2 as YYDKDF (reference sequence). CDR3 sequence reads: CATSRDPTGQNEKLFF. DNA of the CDR3: TGTGCCACCAGCAGAGATCCGACAGGGCAAAATGAAAAACTGTTTTTT.

This clonotype was observed at least ten times. The chain is built from TRBV12-3 or TRBV12-4 and TRBJ2-1; no clear D gene. The CDR3 has 13 amino acids. Trimming removed 6 bases at V and 8 bases at J, with 14 bases between. The CDR3 DNA reads TGTGCCAGCAGGGCCCAGAAGGTCGATGAGCAGTTCTTC. Its protein is CASRAQKVDEQFF.

This clonotype was picked up many times. This sequence joins TRBV18 and TRBJ1-5, with a possible D match to TRBD1 (5 bases). The CDR3 extends over 16 amino acids. Germline CDR1 and CDR2: KGHSH and LQKENI. V was clipped by 3 bases and J by 3 bases, with 15 bases between them. The CDR3: CASSPQGGRDNQPQHF. DNA of the CDR3: TGTGCCAGCTCACCCCAGGGAGGCCGAGACAATCAGCCCCAGCATTTT.

This clonotype is deemed medium-sized. The chain links TRBV9 to TRBJ2-3; no firm D call. This CDR3 is 12 amino acids long. CDR1 and CDR2 (germline): SGDLS, YYNGEE. With 4 bases removed from V and 3 bases from J, the gap between germline ends came to 6 bases. The CDR3 nucleotides read TGTGCCAGCAGCCCAAATACAGATACGCAGTATTTT. This encodes CASSPNTDTQYF.

Ten or more counts support this clonotype. The gene calls are TRBV6-5 and TRBJ2-3; 9 bases are a match to TRBD2. The CDR3 length is 14 residues. Trimming removed 6 bases from V and 4 bases from J; junction bases left unmatched: 5. From germline, CDR1 is MNHEY and CDR2 SVGAGI. CDR3 bases: TGTGCCAGCAGGAGTAGCGGGGGTTCAGATACGCAGTATTTT. Protein: CASRSSGGSDTQYF.

The sample holds many counts of this clonotype. The chain links TRBV5-1 to TRBJ1-5; no reliable D call. The V end lost 0 bases, the J end lost 7 bases, and 11 bases lay between the germline ends. Germline CDR1 is SGHRS and CDR2 is YFSETQ. The CDR3 contains 14 residues. CDR3 loop: CASSLGDLSQPQHF. DNA for the CDR3: TGCGCCAGCAGCTTGGGAGACCTCTCGCAGCCCCAGCATTTT.

This clonotype showed up many times. The genes are TRBV4-3 and TRBJ1-5; D gene unclear. This CDR3 has 13 residues. Germline-derived CDR1 and CDR2 are LGHNA and YSLEER. Trimming left V 0 bases short and J 4 bases short, with 4 bases between. Here the CDR3 reads CASSQDTNQPQHF. The CDR3 nucleotides are TGCGCCAGCAGCCAAGATACTAATCAGCCCCAGCATTTT.

This clonotype was recorded at least ten times. The chain couples TRBV7-3 to TRBJ2-3; D gene uncertain. Trimming removed 5 bases from V and 3 bases from J, with 15 bases in between. Germline CDR1 reads SGHTA; CDR2 reads FQGTGA. The length of the CDR3 is 15 residues. DNA of the CDR3: TGTGCCAGCAGCGCCCAGTTAGTGCAAACAGATACGCAGTATTTT. It is translated as CASSAQLVQTDTQYF.

This clonotype was seen many times. V usage is TRBV20-1 and J usage is TRBJ2-1; 7 positions agree with TRBD1. This CDR3 contains 13 residues. J lost 6 bases, V lost 3 bases, and 5 bases had no gene match. Per the germline V gene, CDR1 is DFQATT and CDR2 is SNEGSKA (reference sequence). The DNA for the CDR3 is TGCAGTGCTAGGGAAGGGGGCCCCAATGAGCAGTTCTTC. Translation gives CSAREGGPNEQFF.

J is TRBJ2-6 and V is TRBV12-3 or TRBV12-4; D remains unclear. Trimming shortened V by 6 bases and J by 0 bases, and 9 bases separated the two germline ends. The CDR3 is 15 residues long. The CDR3 DNA follows: TGTGCCAGCAGGCCCACAGTCTCTGGGGCCAACGTCCTGACTTTC. Amino acids: CASRPTVSGANVLTF.

Ten or more counts support this clonotype. V and J are TRBV24-1 and TRBJ2-5; no clear D. The germline V and J ends were trimmed by 4 bases and 2 bases, with 1 base remaining between them. The CDR3 is 11 amino acids. The germline CDR1 and CDR2 sequences are KGHDR and SFDVKD. The CDR3 is CATSEQETQYF. The DNA of the CDR3 is TGTGCCACCAGTGAACAAGAGACCCAGTACTTC.

Sample share makes this clonotype medium-sized. The chain uses TRBV12-3 or TRBV12-4 and TRBJ1-4, with 8 bases identical to TRBD1. This CDR3 is built from 15 residues. V lost 5 bases and J lost 3; bases outside the gene matches: 5. The CDR3 nucleotides are TGTGCCAGCAGTATCGGACAGGGAGCTAATGAAAAACTGTTTTTT. Its translation is CASSIGQGANEKLFF.